What follows is one T cell receptor (beta chain) and its context. Which antigen it targets is not known. No qualities accompany the bases; no much larger clone lies one base away. Reading the germline V gene gives CDR1 MDHEN and CDR2 SYDVKM. V sheds 2 bases and J sheds 4 bases, leaving 8 bases between their ends. The CDR3 contains 13 residues, cysteine and phenylalanine counted. The CDR3 DNA has 39 bases and is translated from base 1. These data originate in a study of blood T cell repertoires in COVID-19 (TCRdb year 2020). Notes on the research overall: Collaborator samples came from the United States, Italy and Spain and covered acute and convalescent phases of COVID-19. Where HLA class I and class II types were available, the types were taken from metadata supplied by the sample provider, not from assay-based typing. The prospective study material was composed of cDNA or gDNA derived from T cells, B-cell-depleted T cells, or PBMCs. The repertoires were released in a freely available public database intended as a resource for research on the immune response to SARS-CoV-2. Sample metadata almost always included a de-identified subject ID, COVID-19 status, age in years and sex. The samples were drawn from two sources: the first 160 participants of the ongoing ImmuneRACE study, and about 1,300 subjects contributed by 6 global collaborators. Deeply sampled blood TCRbeta repertoires from subjects exposed to, actively infected with, or recovered from COVID-19 were included in the dataset.

Another Seattle source contributed samples from volunteer blood donors who had recovered from COVID-19. The collaborating institutions used their own protocols to collect whole blood in K2EDTA tubes. Collaborator samples were shipped for TCRbeta analysis as frozen whole blood, isolated PBMCs, or DNA extracted from either sample type. The immunoSEQ Assay, a bias-controlled multiplex PCR, was used to amplify TCRbeta CDR3 regions from genomic DNA. In the source study's methods: The number of nucleated cells in each sample was estimated by amplification of reference gene primers within the assay. To quantify the absolute abundance of each unique TCRbeta CDR3 rearrangement, sequence reads were collapsed and filtered. For each sample, productive Simpson clonality was calculated as the square root of Simpson's diversity index over productive rearrangements. TCRdb holds this immuneACCESS table with in-frame rearrangements only. Some clones are missing; in checked studies, unresolved V genes explain under half, and the rest has no known cause. V, J and clone size are taken as reported in that table, and D and trimming were inferred from the DNA itself. The sample includes about 200,000 clones, with about nine tenths observed a single time. Of the sample, about 6.3% falls within the top ten clones.

What the study reported, not specific to this receptor: The amount of clinical and demographic metadata varied by source and participant and was provided uncurated.

This chain joins TRBV28 to TRBJ1-2; the D segment could be TRBD1, given 5 matching bases. The TCR sequence derives from a man aged 60 to 75 who had recovered from COVID-19. The sample comprised peripheral blood. The CDR3 here reads CASSLGDSYGYTF. The nucleotide sequence is TGTGCCAGCAGTTTAGGCGACAGCTATGGCTACACCTTC.